The TCR beta chain under discussion was sequenced for a study of blood T cell repertoires in COVID-19. Study at large: COVID-19 samples from acute and convalescent phases originated in the United States, Italy and Spain. Sources were T cells, B-cell-depleted T cells, or PBMCs; the material itself was cDNA or gDNA.

The authors' processing: Scientists estimated how many nucleated cells there were by amplifying reference gene primers. TCRdb's copy holds only in-frame clones and misses some; the assay was immunoSEQ multiplex PCR. The V and J calls and clone size were taken over from that table, and D and trimming were inferred from the DNA. The data show about 410,000 clones, roughly 90% seen once. The V and J ends lost 10 bases and 4 bases respectively, with 18 bases between them. Germline loops: CDR1 MDHEN, CDR2 SYDVKM. The CDR3 runs to 14 residues. Enrolment of Seattle patients took place during active infection, and they were followed longitudinally.

This chain links TRBV28 with TRBJ2-3; D gene uncertain. This TCR was recovered from a woman aged 40-49 years with COVID-19, enrolled during active disease. The sample comprised peripheral blood. The CDR3 coding sequence is TGTGCCACAAACTCTAACCCCCTTCCAGATACGCAGTATTTT. Protein product: CATNSNPLPDTQYF.